The source of this TCR beta chain is a study of blood T cell repertoires in COVID-19. Study overall: PBMCs, B-cell-depleted T cells, or T cells provided the cDNA or gDNA that made up the material.

Clinical history as reported by participants underpinned cohort assignment. What the recovered Cohort 3 donors had was two negative PCRs, clearance, or symptom resolution. V lost 6 bases, J lost 3 bases, and 14 bases stayed unmatched. CDR3 length: 17 amino acids. CDR1 is SNHLY and CDR2 is FYNNEI in the germline V gene. Authors' data handling: Researchers report that nucleated cell counts were estimated from reference gene primer amplification. This table comes from immunoSEQ multiplex PCR, and its TCRdb copy is limited to in-frame clones, with some not included. V and J calls and clone size follow that table, whereas D and trimming were derived from the DNA. Among over 350,000 clones listed, about 87% were seen once.

The chain links TRBV2 to TRBJ1-3; 7 positions match TRBD1. The source of this sequence is a woman aged 45-65 years who had recovered from COVID-19. Sequencing was done on a sample of PBMCs or T cells enriched from blood (not recorded which). CDR3 nucleotide sequence: TGTGCCAGCAGGACTGACAGGGTCGCGGCTTATGGAAACACCATATATTTT. It is translated as CASRTDRVAAYGNTIYF.